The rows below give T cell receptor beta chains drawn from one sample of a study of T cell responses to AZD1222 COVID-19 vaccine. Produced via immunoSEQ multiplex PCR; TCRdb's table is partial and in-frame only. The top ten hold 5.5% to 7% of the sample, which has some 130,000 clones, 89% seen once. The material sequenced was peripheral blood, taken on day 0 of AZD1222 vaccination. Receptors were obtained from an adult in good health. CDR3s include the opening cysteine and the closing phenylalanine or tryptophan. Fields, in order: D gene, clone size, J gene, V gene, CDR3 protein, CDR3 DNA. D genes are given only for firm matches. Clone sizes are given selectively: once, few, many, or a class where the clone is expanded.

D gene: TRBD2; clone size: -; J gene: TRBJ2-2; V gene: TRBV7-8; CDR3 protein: CASSPGLVGAGELFF; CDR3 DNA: TGTGCCAGCAGCCCAGGACTAGTCGGCGCCGGGGAGCTGTTTTTT
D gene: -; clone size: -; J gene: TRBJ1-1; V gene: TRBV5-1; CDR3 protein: CASSLEGEAFF; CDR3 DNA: TGCGCCAGCAGCTTGGAGGGCGAGGCTTTCTTT
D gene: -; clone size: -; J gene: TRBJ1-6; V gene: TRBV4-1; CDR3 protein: CASSERTPQNSPLHF; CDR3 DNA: TGCGCCAGCAGCGAGAGAACCCCCCAGAATTCACCCCTCCACTTT
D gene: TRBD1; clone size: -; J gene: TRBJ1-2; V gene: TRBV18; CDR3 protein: CASSPSQGMIGAYGYTF; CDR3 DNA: TGTGCCAGCTCACCATCACAGGGGATGATTGGGGCCTATGGCTACACCTTC
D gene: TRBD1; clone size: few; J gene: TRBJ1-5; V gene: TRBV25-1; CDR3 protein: CASTGGLGQPQHF; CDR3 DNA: TGTGCCAGCACAGGGGGCCTGGGTCAGCCCCAGCATTTT
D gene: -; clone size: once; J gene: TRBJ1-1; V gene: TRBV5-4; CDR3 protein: CASSASHGANTEAFF; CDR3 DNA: TGTGCCAGCAGCGCCTCCCACGGGGCGAACACTGAAGCTTTCTTT
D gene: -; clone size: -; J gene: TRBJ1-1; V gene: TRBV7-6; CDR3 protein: CASTLFGNTEAFF; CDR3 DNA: TGTGCCAGCACCCTATTCGGGAACACTGAAGCTTTCTTT
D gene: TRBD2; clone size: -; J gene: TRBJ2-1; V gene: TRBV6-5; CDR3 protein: CASSYSPAGGGNEQFF; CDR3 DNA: TGTGCCAGCAGTTACTCTCCAGCGGGGGGTGGGAATGAGCAGTTCTTC
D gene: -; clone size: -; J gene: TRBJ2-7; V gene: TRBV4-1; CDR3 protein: CASKDSPHSYEQYF; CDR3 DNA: TGCGCCAGCAAGGACTCACCGCACTCCTACGAGCAGTACTTC
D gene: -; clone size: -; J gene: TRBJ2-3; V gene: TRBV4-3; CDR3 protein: CASSQVLLATSPRTDTQYF; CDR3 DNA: TGCGCCAGCAGCCAAGTCCTCTTGGCGACCTCCCCCCGGACAGATACGCAGTATTTT
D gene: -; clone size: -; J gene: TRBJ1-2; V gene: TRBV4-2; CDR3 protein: CASSQGAVGVGYGYTF; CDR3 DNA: TGTGCCAGCAGCCAGGGGGCCGTGGGAGTTGGCTATGGCTACACCTTC
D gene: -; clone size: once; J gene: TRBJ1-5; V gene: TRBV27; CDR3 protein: CASSSRQGIPGNQPQHF; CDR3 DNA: TGTGCCAGCAGCTCCAGGCAGGGTATTCCGGGCAATCAGCCCCAGCATTTT
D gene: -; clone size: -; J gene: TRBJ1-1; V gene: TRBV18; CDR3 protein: CASSPIGTGARSEAFF; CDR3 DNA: TGTGCCAGCTCACCAATAGGAACGGGGGCGCGTTCTGAAGCTTTCTTT
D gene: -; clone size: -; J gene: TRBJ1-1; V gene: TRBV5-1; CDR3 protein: CATHLGGAGNTEAFF; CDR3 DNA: TGCGCCACCCACCTGGGGGGGGCGGGGAACACTGAAGCTTTCTTT
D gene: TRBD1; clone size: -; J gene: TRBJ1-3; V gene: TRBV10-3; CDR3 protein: CAISPTGNVRGNTIYF; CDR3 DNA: TGTGCCATCAGCCCGACAGGGAACGTAAGGGGAAACACCATATATTTT
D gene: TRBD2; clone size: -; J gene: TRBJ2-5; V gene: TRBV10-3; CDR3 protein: CAISERGGGGETQYF; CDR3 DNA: TGTGCCATCAGCGAACGGGGGGGCGGTGGAGAGACCCAGTACTTC
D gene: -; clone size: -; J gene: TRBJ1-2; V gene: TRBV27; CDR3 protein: CASSFGGSDYGYTF; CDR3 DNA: TGTGCCAGCAGTTTTGGGGGGTCGGACTATGGCTACACCTTC
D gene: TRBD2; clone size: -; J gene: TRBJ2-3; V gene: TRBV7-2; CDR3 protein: CASSFGLAGAPGTDTQYF; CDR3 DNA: TGTGCCAGCAGCTTTGGGCTAGCGGGGGCTCCCGGTACAGATACGCAGTATTTT
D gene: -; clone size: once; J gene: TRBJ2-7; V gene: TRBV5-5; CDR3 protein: CASSLRTGYDEQYF; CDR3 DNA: TGTGCCAGCAGCTTGCGTACGGGATACGACGAGCAGTACTTC
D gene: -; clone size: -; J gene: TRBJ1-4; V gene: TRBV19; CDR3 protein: CASRDFPSSVEKLFF; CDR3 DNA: TGTGCCAGCAGGGACTTCCCTTCCTCGGTCGAAAAACTGTTTTTT
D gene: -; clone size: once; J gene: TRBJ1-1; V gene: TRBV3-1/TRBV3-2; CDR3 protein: CASSQGVAGAGTEAFF; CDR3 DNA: TGTGCCAGCAGCCAAGGGGTTGCGGGGGCAGGCACTGAAGCTTTCTTT
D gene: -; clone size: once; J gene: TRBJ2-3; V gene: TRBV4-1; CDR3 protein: CASSQDASTDTQYF; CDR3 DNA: TGCGCCAGCAGCCAAGACGCGAGCACAGATACGCAGTATTTT
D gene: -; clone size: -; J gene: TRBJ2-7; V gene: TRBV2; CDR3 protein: CASKKGLSSVEQYF; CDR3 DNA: TGTGCCAGCAAGAAGGGGCTAAGTTCGGTCGAGCAGTACTTC
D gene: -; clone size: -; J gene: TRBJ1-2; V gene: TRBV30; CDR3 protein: CAYQDLNYGYTF; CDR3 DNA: TGTGCCTACCAGGACCTAAACTATGGCTACACCTTC
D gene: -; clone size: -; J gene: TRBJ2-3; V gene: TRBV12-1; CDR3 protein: CASSFAITSDTQYF; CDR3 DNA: TGTGCCAGCAGCTTTGCTATAACGTCAGATACGCAGTATTTT
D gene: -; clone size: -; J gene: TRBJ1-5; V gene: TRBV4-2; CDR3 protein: CASSQEGASNQPQHF; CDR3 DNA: TGTGCCAGCAGCCAAGAGGGGGCTAGTAATCAGCCCCAGCATTTT
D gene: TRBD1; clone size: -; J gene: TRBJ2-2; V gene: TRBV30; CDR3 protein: CAWSSRTGFTGELFF; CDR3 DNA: TGTGCCTGGAGCTCTAGGACAGGGTTCACCGGGGAGCTGTTTTTT
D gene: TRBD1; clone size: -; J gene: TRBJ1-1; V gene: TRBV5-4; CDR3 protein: CASTGQENTEAFF; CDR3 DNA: TGTGCCAGCACCGGACAGGAGAACACTGAAGCTTTCTTT
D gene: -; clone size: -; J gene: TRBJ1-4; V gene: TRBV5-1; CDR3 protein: CASSLRGRSLAANEKLFF; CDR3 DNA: TGCGCCAGCAGCTTGCGGGGGCGATCATTAGCGGCTAATGAAAAACTGTTTTTT
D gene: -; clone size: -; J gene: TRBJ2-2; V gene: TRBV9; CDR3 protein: CASSVVTAGELFF; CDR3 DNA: TGTGCCAGCAGCGTAGTTACGGCTGGGGAGCTGTTTTTT
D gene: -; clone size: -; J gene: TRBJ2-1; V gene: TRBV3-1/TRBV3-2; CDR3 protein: CAARGKLNEQFF; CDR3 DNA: TGTGCCGCTCGAGGGAAATTGAATGAGCAGTTCTTC
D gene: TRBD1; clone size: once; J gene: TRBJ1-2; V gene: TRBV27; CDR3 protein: CASSLSNRGPTANYGYTF; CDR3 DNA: TGTGCCAGCAGTTTATCGAACAGGGGTCCTACAGCTAACTATGGCTACACCTTC
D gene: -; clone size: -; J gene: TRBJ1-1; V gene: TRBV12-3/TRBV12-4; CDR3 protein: CASSFPLTEAFF; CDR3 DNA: TGTGCCAGCAGTTTTCCTTTGACTGAAGCTTTCTTT
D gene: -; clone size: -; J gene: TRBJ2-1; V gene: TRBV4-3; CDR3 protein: CASSQEGQTYNEQFF; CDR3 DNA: TGCGCCAGCAGCCAAGAGGGCCAGACCTACAATGAGCAGTTCTTC
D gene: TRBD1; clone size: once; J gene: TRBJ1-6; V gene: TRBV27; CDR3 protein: CASSPTSDRGVLHF; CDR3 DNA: TGTGCCAGCAGTCCCACATCGGACAGGGGGGTCCTCCACTTT